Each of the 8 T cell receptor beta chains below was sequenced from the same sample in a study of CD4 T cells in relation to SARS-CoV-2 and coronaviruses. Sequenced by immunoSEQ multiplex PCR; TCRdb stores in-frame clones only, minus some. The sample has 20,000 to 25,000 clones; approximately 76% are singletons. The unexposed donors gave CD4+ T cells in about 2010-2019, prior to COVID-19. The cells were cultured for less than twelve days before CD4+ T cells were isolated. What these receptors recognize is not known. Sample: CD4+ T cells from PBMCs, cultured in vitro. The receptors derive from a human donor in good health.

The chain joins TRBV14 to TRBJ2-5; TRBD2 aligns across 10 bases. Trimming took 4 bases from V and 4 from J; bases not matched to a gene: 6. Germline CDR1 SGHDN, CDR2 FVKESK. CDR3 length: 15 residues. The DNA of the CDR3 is TGTGCCAGCAGCCCACTAGCGGGACTTGGAGAGACCCAGTACTTC. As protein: CASSPLAGLGETQYF.

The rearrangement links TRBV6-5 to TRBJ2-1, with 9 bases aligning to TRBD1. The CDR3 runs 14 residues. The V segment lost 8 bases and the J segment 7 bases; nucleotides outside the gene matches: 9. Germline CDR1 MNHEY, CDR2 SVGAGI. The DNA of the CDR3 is TGTGCCAGCCTTCCGGGACAGGGTAGGAATGAGCAGTTCTTC. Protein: CASLPGQGRNEQFF.

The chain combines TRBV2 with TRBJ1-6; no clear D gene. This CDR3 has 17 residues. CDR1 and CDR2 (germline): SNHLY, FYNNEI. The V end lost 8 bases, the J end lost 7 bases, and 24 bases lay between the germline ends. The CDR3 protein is CASRREVRTLENSPLHF. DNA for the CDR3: TGTGCCAGCCGGAGGGAGGTCAGGACCCTCGAAAATTCACCCCTCCACTTT.

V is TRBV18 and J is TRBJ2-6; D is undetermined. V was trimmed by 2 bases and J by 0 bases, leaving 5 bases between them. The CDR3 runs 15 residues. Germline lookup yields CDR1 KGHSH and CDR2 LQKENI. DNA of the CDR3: TGTGCCAGCTCACCATTGATCTCTGGGGCCAACGTCCTGACTTTC. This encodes CASSPLISGANVLTF.

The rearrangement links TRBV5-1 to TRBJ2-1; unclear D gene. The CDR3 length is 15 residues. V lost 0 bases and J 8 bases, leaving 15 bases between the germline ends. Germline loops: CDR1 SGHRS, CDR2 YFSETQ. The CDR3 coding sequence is TGCGCCAGCAGCTTGGGCCAGGCAAATGTGGATGAGCAGTTCTTC. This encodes CASSLGQANVDEQFF.

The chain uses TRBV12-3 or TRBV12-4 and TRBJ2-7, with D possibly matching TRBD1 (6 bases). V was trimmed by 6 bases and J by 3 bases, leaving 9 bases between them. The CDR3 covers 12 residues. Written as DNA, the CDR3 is TGTGCCAGCAGCCAGGACAGCTACGAGCAGTACTTC. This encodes CASSQDSYEQYF.

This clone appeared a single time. CDR3 loop: CASSYTDNRANTEAFF. CDR3 nucleotides: TGTGCCAGCAGTTACACGGACAACAGGGCGAACACTGAAGCTTTCTTT. The chain couples TRBV6-5 to TRBJ1-1; possible D gene TRBD1, 6 bases. Trimming removed 2 bases at V and 1 base at J, with 14 bases between. CDR1 and CDR2 from the germline V gene are MNHEY and SVGAGI. This CDR3 spans 16 amino acids.

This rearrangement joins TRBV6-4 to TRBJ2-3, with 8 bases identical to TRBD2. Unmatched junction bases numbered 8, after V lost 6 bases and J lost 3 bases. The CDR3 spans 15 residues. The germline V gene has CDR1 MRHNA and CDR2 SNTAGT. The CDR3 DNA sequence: TGTGCCAGCAGGGGCGTGGGACTAGAGACAGATACGCAGTATTTT. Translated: CASRGVGLETDTQYF.